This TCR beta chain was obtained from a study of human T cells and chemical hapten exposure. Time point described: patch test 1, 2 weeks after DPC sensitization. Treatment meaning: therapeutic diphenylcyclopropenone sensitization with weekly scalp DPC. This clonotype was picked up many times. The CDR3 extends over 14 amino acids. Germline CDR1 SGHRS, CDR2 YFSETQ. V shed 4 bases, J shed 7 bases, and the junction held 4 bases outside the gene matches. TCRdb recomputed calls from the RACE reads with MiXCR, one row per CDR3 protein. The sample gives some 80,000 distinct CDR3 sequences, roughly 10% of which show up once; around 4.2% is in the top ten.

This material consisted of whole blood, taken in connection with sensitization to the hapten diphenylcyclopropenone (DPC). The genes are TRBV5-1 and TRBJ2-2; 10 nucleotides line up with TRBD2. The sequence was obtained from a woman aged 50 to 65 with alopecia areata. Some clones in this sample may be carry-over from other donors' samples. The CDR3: CASSLLAGGGELFF. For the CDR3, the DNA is TGCGCCAGCAGCCTCTTAGCGGGAGGCGGGGAGCTGTTTTTT.